This T cell receptor beta chain was retrieved from a study of metastatic and nonmetastatic thyroid tumors. As for the study in general: It was across blood and tumor or nodule tissue from malignant and benign thyroid patients that repertoires were compared.

Prior to thyroid surgery, none of the patients had received any treatment. TCRdb ran MiXCR on the PCR reads. This sample yields over 20,000 clones, of which around 15% are seen a single time; about 39% belongs to the top ten. Worth noting for this clone: A much bigger clone sits one base away, suggesting this may be a read error.

The germline V gene encodes CDR1 LNHDA and CDR2 SQIVND (reference sequence). The CDR3 sequence is 13 residues long. The V end lost 1 base, the J end lost 7 bases, and 11 bases lay between the germline ends. What was sequenced was blood. The receptor was derived from a female donor with papillary thyroid cancer or a benign thyroid nodule (not recorded which). Some clones in this sample may be carry-over from other donors' samples. This rearrangement joins TRBV19 to TRBJ2-7; perhaps TRBD1 as D (5 bases). The CDR3 loop is CASSIVAAGEQYF. The CDR3 DNA follows: TGTGCCAGTAGTATAGTCGCTGCAGGGGAGCAGTACTTC. The entire variable domain, with the rest obtained from reference TRBV19 and TRBJ2-7, is as follows: DGGITQSPKYLFRKEGQNVTLSCEQNLNHDAMYWYRQDPGQGLRLIYYSQIVNDFQKGDIAEGYSVSREKKESFPLTVTSAQKNPTAFYLCASSIVAAGEQYFGPGTRLTVT.